What follows are 5 T cell receptor beta chains derived from one specimen sequenced in a study of cytomegalovirus exposure and HLA in healthy donors. PCR amplification relied on 60 Vbeta primers (plus 13 Jbeta primers). Profiling relied on immunoSEQ multiplex PCR, and the TCRdb table lists in-frame clones only, not all of them. Altogether about 180,000 clones are present, roughly 85% being singletons, with the ten largest covering roughly 0.76%. Sequenced sample: PBMCs. These receptors all come from a woman in her thirties or forties in good health and CMV-seronegative.

This rearrangement joins TRBV13 to TRBJ2-3, with 13 positions matching TRBD2. The germline V gene encodes CDR1 PRHDT and CDR2 FYEKMQ (reference sequence). The trim removed 5 bases at V and 7 bases at J, leaving 9 bases unmatched. The CDR3 extends over 16 amino acids. The CDR3, as DNA: TGTGCCAGCAGCCCCTTGGGACTAGCGGGGAGGAATACGCAGTATTTT. Translated: CASSPLGLAGRNTQYF.

The V gene is TRBV27, the J gene TRBJ2-1; 8 nucleotides match TRBD1. The CDR3 is 14 amino acids. Germline CDR1 MNHEY, CDR2 SMNVEV (reference sequence). Trimming took 4 bases from V and 8 from J; bases not matched to a gene: 7. The CDR3 bases are TGTGCCAGCAGTTCGGACAGGGACTTGGATGAGCAGTTCTTC. It is translated as CASSSDRDLDEQFF.

The chain has TRBV11-3 and TRBJ2-3; 8 nucleotides match TRBD1. CDR3 length: 13 residues. Losses at the gene ends were 6 bases for V and 2 bases for J; bases not matched to a gene: 1. Germline V gene data show CDR1 as SGHNT and CDR2 as YENEEA. The CDR3 here is CASRGQDTDTQYF. CDR3 bases: TGTGCCAGCAGGGGACAGGACACAGATACGCAGTATTTT.

In this sample, this clone turned up once. V gene TRBV7-8 combines with J gene TRBJ2-3; 7 bases are shared with TRBD2. Germline loops: CDR1 SGHVS, CDR2 FQNEAQ. V lost 8 bases, J lost 2 bases, and 13 bases stayed unmatched. There are 16 residues in the CDR3. As DNA, the CDR3 is TGTGCCAGCGCCCACCCCCTAGCGGTGGCCACAGATACGCAGTATTTT. It translates to CASAHPLAVATDTQYF. Full variable domain (rest looked up from reference TRBV7-8 and TRBJ2-3): GAGVSQSPRYKVAKRGQDVALRCDPISGHVSLFWYQQALGQGPEFLTYFQNEAQLDKSGLPSDRFFAERPEGSVSTLKIQRTQQEDSAVYLCASAHPLAVATDTQYFGPGTRLTVL.

The chain combines TRBV27 with TRBJ1-2; TRBD1 aligns across 7 bases. Germline CDR1 and CDR2: MNHEY and SMNVEV (reference sequence). Trimming took 8 bases from V and 7 from J; bases not matched to a gene: 7. This CDR3 has 12 amino acids. CDR3 region: CASQDRFFGYTF. The CDR3 DNA is TGTGCCAGCCAGGACAGGTTCTTTGGCTACACCTTC.